These 30 T cell receptor beta chains originate from one sample sequenced in a study of blood T cell repertoires in COVID-19. Some clones are missing from TCRdb's copy, which holds only in-frame ones; the method was immunoSEQ multiplex PCR. The table lists about 250,000 clones, around 86% of them singletons. Sample: peripheral blood. All receptors come from a woman in her 30s with active or convalescent COVID-19.

This clone came up once. This sequence joins TRBV10-3 and TRBJ1-3; a possible D gene is TRBD1 (5 bases). The CDR3 covers 15 residues. The V and J ends lost 5 bases and 0 bases respectively, with 11 bases between them. Per germline, CDR1 ENHRY and CDR2 SYGVKD. Here the CDR3 reads CAISNRGSSGNTIYF. The CDR3 region has the DNA TGTGCCATCAGTAACCGGGGGAGCTCTGGAAACACCATATATTTT.

The V call is TRBV11-2, the J call TRBJ1-2; D is undetermined. The germline V gene has CDR1 SGHAT and CDR2 FQNNGV. The CDR3 is 14 amino acids. V dropped 5 bases and J dropped 7 bases, with 17 bases sitting between them. The CDR3 is CASSADPTAAGYTF. The CDR3, as DNA: TGTGCCAGCAGCGCTGACCCGACCGCGGCTGGCTACACCTTC.

The gene calls are TRBV5-6 and TRBJ2-7; the D gene is possibly TRBD1 (6 bases). Germline V CDR1 and CDR2: SGHDT, YYEEEE. V was trimmed by 2 bases and J by 5 bases, leaving 11 bases between them. CDR3 length: 13 amino acids. The CDR3 coding sequence is TGTGCCAGCAGCTTCTCAGGGGTTAACGAGCAGTACTTC. Translating gives CASSFSGVNEQYF.

V gene TRBV24-1 combines with J gene TRBJ2-5, with 7 bases aligning to TRBD1. This CDR3 is built from 15 residues. Trimming at V came to 4 bases and at J to 4 bases, leaving 8 bases not matched to a gene. Germline lookup yields CDR1 KGHDR and CDR2 SFDVKD. The CDR3: CATSDPRGSGETQYF. CDR3 coding DNA: TGTGCCACCAGTGACCCCAGGGGGTCCGGAGAGACCCAGTACTTC.

This clone was picked up one time. The rearrangement links TRBV6-1 to TRBJ2-5; TRBD2 matches 12 bases. The germline V gene has CDR1 MNHNS and CDR2 SASEGT. J lost 5 bases, V lost 4 bases, and 8 bases had no gene match. CDR3 size: 16 residues. The CDR3 sequence is CASSGLAGGPRETQYF. The DNA for the CDR3 is TGTGCCAGCAGTGGGCTAGCGGGGGGGCCGAGGGAGACCCAGTACTTC.

Concerning this clone itself: At the DNA level, this CDR3 is encoded by other sequences in the same sample as well. The chain links TRBV19 to TRBJ1-5; unclear D gene. The V and J ends lost 5 bases and 1 base respectively, with 9 bases between them. CDR3 length: 14 residues. Germline CDR1 reads LNHDA; CDR2 reads SQIVND (reference sequence). The CDR3 region has the DNA TGTGCCAGTAGTTCACGGGGAAGCAATCAGCCCCAGCATTTT. This sequence encodes CASSSRGSNQPQHF.

The genes are TRBV6-5 and TRBJ2-1; 9 nucleotides line up with TRBD1. Germline V gene lookup returns CDR1 MNHEY and CDR2 SVGAGI. V lost 6 bases and J lost 4; bases outside the gene matches: 7. CDR3 length: 15 residues. The CDR3 spells CASSRTGGLYNEQFF. CDR3 nucleotides: TGTGCCAGCAGCAGAACAGGGGGCCTTTACAATGAGCAGTTCTTC.

The chain carries TRBV18 and TRBJ1-5; D not resolved. Germline V gene sequence: CDR1 KGHSH, CDR2 LQKENI. The CDR3 sequence is 13 residues long. Trimming cost V 6 bases and J 5 bases, with 11 bases left between them. CDR3 sequence: CASSQDGDQPQHF. The CDR3 coding sequence is TGTGCCAGCTCCCAGGACGGGGATCAGCCCCAGCATTTT.

The J gene is TRBJ1-1, the V gene TRBV4-3; D remains ambiguous. The CDR3 totals 15 residues. Trimming stripped 1 base from V and 1 base from J, with 10 bases between. The germline gives CDR1 LGHNA, CDR2 YSLEER. The DNA for the CDR3 is TGCGCCAGCAGCCAAGTACGGTTCGGGAACACTGAAGCTTTCTTT. Amino acids: CASSQVRFGNTEAFF.

This clone was found a few times. The V call is TRBV24-1, the J call TRBJ1-1; D is possibly TRBD1 (5 bases). The CDR3 is 15 residues long. V gave up 2 bases and J gave up 6 bases, with 15 bases separating them. Germline CDR1 and CDR2: KGHDR and SFDVKD. The CDR3 bases are TGTGCCACCAGTGATTCTTCCGGGGGGTACCCTGAAGCTTTCTTT. This sequence encodes CATSDSSGGYPEAFF.

The chain uses TRBV15 and TRBJ1-6; D might be TRBD1 (5 bases). Germline-derived CDR1 and CDR2 are LNHNV and YYDKDF (reference sequence). This CDR3 has 15 residues. Trimming stripped 0 bases from V and 7 bases from J, with 10 bases between. Here the CDR3 DNA reads TGTGCCACCAGCAGAGATCAGGGTCGGAATTCACCCCTCCACTTT. Its protein is CATSRDQGRNSPLHF.

This chain uses TRBV7-6 with TRBJ2-1; D is unresolved. V was clipped by 8 bases and J by 8 bases, with 10 bases between them. CDR3 length equals 11 residues. Germline CDR1 reads SGHVS; CDR2 reads FNYEAQ. The CDR3 DNA is TGTGCCAGCCGTAGAACCGATGAGCAGTTCTTC. It specifies CASRRTDEQFF.

This chain joins TRBV30 and TRBJ1-2; 12 bases are a match to TRBD1. Trimming removed 4 bases from V and 3 bases from J; junction bases left unmatched: 15. From germline, CDR1 is GTSNPN and CDR2 SVGIG (reference sequence). There are 18 residues in the CDR3. The CDR3 here is CAWTLLRDRGRGDYGYTF. CDR3 DNA sequence: TGTGCCTGGACACTTCTCCGGGACAGGGGGCGCGGCGACTATGGCTACACCTTC.

The CDR3 here is CASSLSPRGKVGTEAFF. The CDR3, as DNA: TGTGCCAGCAGTTTATCCCCGAGGGGGAAAGTAGGCACTGAAGCTTTCTTT. The rearrangement joins TRBV28 to TRBJ1-1, with D perhaps TRBD1 (6 bases). The CDR3 length is 17 residues. The V end was cut by 1 base, the J end by 4 bases, with 19 bases between. Germline loops: CDR1 MDHEN, CDR2 SYDVKM. Full variable domain (rest looked up from reference TRBV28 and TRBJ1-1): DVKVTQSSRYLVKRTGEKVFLECVQDMDHENMFWYRQDPGLGLRLIYFSYDVKMKEKGDIPEGYSVSREKKERFSLILESASTNQTSMYLCASSLSPRGKVGTEAFFGQGTRLTVV.

The chain combines TRBV14 with TRBJ2-2, with D perhaps TRBD1 (6 bases). Per germline, CDR1 SGHDN and CDR2 FVKESK. The V end was cut by 1 base, the J end by 6 bases, with 9 bases between. The CDR3 consists of 14 residues. The CDR3 DNA sequence: TGTGCCAGCAGCCAAGTGGGGGCAGCCGGGGAGCTGTTTTTT. Translation: CASSQVGAAGELFF. Full variable domain (missing parts from reference TRBV14 and TRBJ2-2): EAGVTQFPSHSVIEKGQTVTLRCDPISGHDNLYWYRRVMGKEIKFLLHFVKESKQDESGMPNNRFLAERTGGTYSTLKVQPAELEDSGVYFCASSQVGAAGELFFGEGSRLTVL.

The rearrangement uses TRBV10-3 and TRBJ2-7, with D unresolved. Germline V gene lookup returns CDR1 ENHRY and CDR2 SYGVKD. The length of the CDR3 is 11 residues. Trimming shortened V by 3 bases and J by 7 bases, and 7 bases separated the two germline ends. CDR3 amino acids: CAISELREQYF. In DNA, the CDR3 is TGTGCCATCAGTGAACTTCGGGAGCAGTACTTC.

This clone was detected only once. This sequence joins TRBV19 and TRBJ1-1; D gene uncertain. Germline-derived CDR1 and CDR2 are LNHDA and SQIVND (reference sequence). V lost 5 bases and J 1 base, leaving 14 bases between the germline ends. The CDR3 length is 15 residues. The CDR3 bases are TGTGCCAGTAGTGCGACGGGTTGGCAGAACACTGAAGCTTTCTTT. Translated, it gives CASSATGWQNTEAFF.

The rearrangement joins TRBV28 to TRBJ1-6, with D maybe TRBD1 (6 bases). The CDR3 has 17 residues. Looked up from germline, CDR1 is MDHEN and CDR2 is SYDVKM. The V end lost 6 bases, the J end lost 2 bases, and 17 bases lay between the germline ends. CDR3 sequence (DNA): TGTGCCAGCAGCCCGGGGGGGGCGAGGCCCTATAATTCACCCCTCCACTTT. It specifies CASSPGGARPYNSPLHF.

This chain uses TRBV4-3 with TRBJ1-6, with D possibly matching TRBD1 (5 bases). Trimming removed 0 bases from V and 10 bases from J, with 19 bases in between. The CDR3 length is 17 residues. Looked up from germline, CDR1 is LGHNA and CDR2 is YSLEER. The CDR3 loop reads CASSQDRRASSGSPLHF. The CDR3 DNA is TGCGCCAGCAGCCAAGATCGAAGGGCTTCCTCAGGGTCACCCCTCCACTTT.

V and J are TRBV7-2 and TRBJ2-3; 7 bases align to TRBD2. Germline-derived CDR1 and CDR2 are SGHTA and FQGNSA. The CDR3 has 14 amino acids. V gave up 5 bases and J gave up 8 bases; unmatched junction bases: 10. This chain's CDR3 is CASSPGGTSGTQYF. CDR3 DNA: TGTGCCAGCAGCCCGGGGGGAACCTCGGGTACGCAGTATTTT.

J is TRBJ1-2 and V is TRBV7-9; weak D call: TRBD1 (5 bases). V shed 5 bases and J shed 4 bases, with 20 bases lying between them. In germline, CDR1 is SEHNR, CDR2 FQNEAQ (reference sequence). The CDR3 is made up of 16 amino acids. CDR3 loop: CASSRAGLRGSYGYTF. CDR3 nucleotides: TGTGCCAGCAGCCGGGCGGGATTGAGGGGTTCCTATGGCTACACCTTC.

The gene calls are TRBV7-2 and TRBJ2-5, with 9 bases matching TRBD1. The CDR3 has 15 residues. The V and J ends lost 1 base and 5 bases, in that order; junction bases with no gene match: 5. Germline lookup yields CDR1 SGHTA and CDR2 FQGNSA. The CDR3 coding sequence is TGTGCCAGCAGCTTAGACAGGGGGCTGGCGGAGACCCAGTACTTC. Its protein product is CASSLDRGLAETQYF.

The gene calls are TRBV5-6 and TRBJ2-7; 7 bases align to TRBD1. CDR1 and CDR2 from the germline V gene are SGHDT and YYEEEE. This CDR3 is 13 amino acids long. V lost 4 bases, J lost 7 bases, and 8 bases stayed unmatched. CDR3 region: CASSRGTALEQYF. CDR3 bases: TGTGCCAGCAGCAGAGGGACAGCTCTTGAGCAGTACTTC. The full variable domain, in which reference TRBV5-6 and TRBJ2-7 provide the parts outside the CDR3, is DAGVTQSPTHLIKTRGQQVTLRCSPKSGHDTVSWYQQALGQGPQFIFQYYEEEERQRGNFPDRFSGHQFPNYSSELNVNALLLGDSALYLCASSRGTALEQYFGPGTRLTVT.

The J gene is TRBJ2-1, the V gene TRBV4-1; TRBD2 matches 13 bases. The ends lost 0 bases at V and 4 bases at J; junction bases unmatched: 3. CDR1 MGHRA and CDR2 YSYEKL come from the germline V gene. The CDR3 totals 17 residues. CDR3 protein: CASSQDKLAGGYNEQFF. The CDR3 DNA sequence: TGCGCCAGCAGCCAAGACAAACTAGCGGGGGGGTACAATGAGCAGTTCTTC.

V is TRBV18 and J is TRBJ2-7; TRBD1 agrees at 10 bases. This CDR3 has 15 amino acids. CDR1 and CDR2 from the germline V gene are KGHSH and LQKENI. Trimming cost V 6 bases and J 2 bases; bases outside gene matches: 7. This CDR3 is CASSPDRGGPYEQYF. In DNA, the CDR3 is TGTGCCAGCTCCCCGGACAGGGGGGGCCCCTACGAGCAGTACTTC.

The chain links TRBV5-4 to TRBJ2-7, with a possible D match to TRBD2 (5 bases). CDR1 is SGHNT, CDR2 YYREEE, per germline (reference sequence). This CDR3 contains 15 residues. V gave up 4 bases and J gave up 0 bases, with 14 bases separating them. The CDR3, as DNA: TGTGCCAGCAGCCCGGCGGGTAGCGACTCCTACGAGCAGTACTTC. Translation: CASSPAGSDSYEQYF.

V gene TRBV7-2 combines with J gene TRBJ1-1; D unclear. The CDR3 has 15 amino acids. The germline CDR1 and CDR2 sequences are SGHTA and FQGNSA. The V gene lost 4 bases and the J gene lost 1 base, with 13 bases spanning the gap. CDR3 nucleotide sequence: TGTGCCAGCAGCTCCGCAGCGACTCCGAACACTGAAGCTTTCTTT. It specifies CASSSAATPNTEAFF. The full variable domain, its missing parts supplied by reference TRBV7-2 and TRBJ1-1, is GAGVSQSPSNKVTEKGKDVELRCDPISGHTALYWYRQSLGQGLEFLIYFQGNSAPDKSGLPSDRFSAERTGGSVSTLTIQRTQQEDSAVYLCASSSAATPNTEAFFGQGTRLTVV.

The chain has TRBV6-5 and TRBJ1-4; 7 bases map to TRBD1. After removal of 2 bases from V and 3 bases from J, the junction contained 3 bases not matched to a gene. CDR1 and CDR2 (germline): MNHEY, SVGAGI. This CDR3 contains 15 residues. The CDR3 sequence is CASSYAGQPNEKLFF. The CDR3 DNA reads as TGTGCCAGCAGTTACGCGGGACAGCCTAATGAAAAACTGTTTTTT.

The rearrangement joins TRBV9 to TRBJ2-1; 8 nucleotides match TRBD2. Germline values: CDR1 SGDLS, CDR2 YYNGEE. J gave up 7 bases and V 0 bases, and 9 bases lay outside the gene matches. The CDR3 contains 16 residues. The CDR3 is CASSVGNSGEGNEQFF. CDR3 nucleotides: TGTGCCAGCAGCGTAGGCAATAGCGGGGAGGGGAATGAGCAGTTCTTC. Combining the CDR3 with reference TRBV9 and TRBJ2-1 gives the whole variable domain DSGVTQTPKHLITATGQRVTLRCSPRSGDLSVYWYQQSLDQGLQFLIQYYNGEERAKGNILERFSAQQFPDLHSELNLSSLELGDSALYFCASSVGNSGEGNEQFFGPGTRLTVL.

In DNA form, the CDR3 reads TGCAGCGTTGAAACAGAGGGTGGCTACACCTTC. This gives the protein CSVETEGGYTF. This chain joins TRBV29-1 and TRBJ1-2; no clear D gene. The CDR3 runs to 11 residues. The ends were cut back, 2 bases at V and 7 bases at J, with 8 bases in the middle. Germline CDR1 and CDR2: SQVTM and ANQGSEA.